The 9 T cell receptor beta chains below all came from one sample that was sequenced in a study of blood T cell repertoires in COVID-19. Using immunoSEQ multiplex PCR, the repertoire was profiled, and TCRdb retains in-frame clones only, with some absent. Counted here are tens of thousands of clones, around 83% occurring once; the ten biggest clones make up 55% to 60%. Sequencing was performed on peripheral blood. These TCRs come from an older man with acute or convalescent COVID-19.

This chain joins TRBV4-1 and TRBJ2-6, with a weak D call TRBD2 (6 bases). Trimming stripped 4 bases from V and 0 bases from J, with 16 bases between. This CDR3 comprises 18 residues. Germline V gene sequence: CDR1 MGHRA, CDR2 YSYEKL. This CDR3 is CASSPGTPSHSGANVLTF. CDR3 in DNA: TGCGCCAGCAGCCCCGGGACTCCATCTCACTCTGGGGCCAACGTCCTGACTTTC.

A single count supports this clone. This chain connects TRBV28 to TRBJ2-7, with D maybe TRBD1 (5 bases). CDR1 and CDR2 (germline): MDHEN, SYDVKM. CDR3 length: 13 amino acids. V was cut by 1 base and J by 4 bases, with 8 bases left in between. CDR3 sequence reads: CASSLYTGYEQYF. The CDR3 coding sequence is TGTGCCAGCAGTTTATACACAGGATACGAGCAGTACTTC.

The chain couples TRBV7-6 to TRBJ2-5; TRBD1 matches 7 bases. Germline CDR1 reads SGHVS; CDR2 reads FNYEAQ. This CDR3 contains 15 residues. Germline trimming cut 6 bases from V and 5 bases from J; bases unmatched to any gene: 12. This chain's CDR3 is CASSPDTGVGETQYF. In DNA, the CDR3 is TGTGCCAGCAGTCCTGACACAGGGGTCGGGGAGACCCAGTACTTC.

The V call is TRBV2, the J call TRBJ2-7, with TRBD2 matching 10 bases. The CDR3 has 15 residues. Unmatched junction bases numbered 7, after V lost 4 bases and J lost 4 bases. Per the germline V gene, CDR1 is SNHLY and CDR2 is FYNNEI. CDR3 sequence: CASSVTSGDQYEQYF. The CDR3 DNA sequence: TGTGCCAGCAGTGTCACTAGCGGGGACCAATACGAGCAGTACTTC.

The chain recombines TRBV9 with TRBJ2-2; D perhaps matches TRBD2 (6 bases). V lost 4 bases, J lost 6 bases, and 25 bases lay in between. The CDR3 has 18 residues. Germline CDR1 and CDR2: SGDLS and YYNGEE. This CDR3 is CASSPFGGNVSPAGELFF. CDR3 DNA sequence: TGTGCCAGCAGCCCTTTTGGCGGGAACGTTTCTCCTGCCGGGGAGCTGTTTTTT.

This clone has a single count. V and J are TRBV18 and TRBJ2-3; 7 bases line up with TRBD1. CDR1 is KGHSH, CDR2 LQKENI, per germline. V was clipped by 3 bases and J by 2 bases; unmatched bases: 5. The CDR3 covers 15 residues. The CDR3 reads CASSPATGLTDTQYF. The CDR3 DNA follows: TGTGCCAGCTCACCCGCGACAGGGCTCACAGATACGCAGTATTTT.

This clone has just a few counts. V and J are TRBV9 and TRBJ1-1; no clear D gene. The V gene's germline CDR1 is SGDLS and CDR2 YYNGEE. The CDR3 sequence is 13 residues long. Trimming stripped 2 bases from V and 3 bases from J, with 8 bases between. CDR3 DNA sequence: TGTGCCAGCAGCGTCCTACCGGACACTGAAGCTTTCTTT. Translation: CASSVLPDTEAFF.

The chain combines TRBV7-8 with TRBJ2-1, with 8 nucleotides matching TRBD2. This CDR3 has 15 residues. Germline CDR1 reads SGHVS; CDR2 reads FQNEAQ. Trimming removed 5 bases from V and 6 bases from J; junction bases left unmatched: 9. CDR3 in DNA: TGTGCCAGCAGCCTGTTACTAGCGGAGTTCAATGAGCAGTTCTTC. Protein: CASSLLLAEFNEQFF.

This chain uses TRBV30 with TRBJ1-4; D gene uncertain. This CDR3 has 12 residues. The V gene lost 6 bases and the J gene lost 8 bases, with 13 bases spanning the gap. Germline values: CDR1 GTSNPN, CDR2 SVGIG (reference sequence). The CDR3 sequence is CACGEAREKLFF. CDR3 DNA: TGTGCCTGCGGTGAGGCAAGAGAAAAACTGTTTTTT.